The text below deals with one T cell receptor (beta chain). As yet, its antigen is unknown. This CDR3 has 15 residues. Germline V gene sequence: CDR1 SGHRS, CDR2 YFSETQ. V lost 0 bases and J 0 bases, leaving 9 bases between the germline ends. Repertoires were generated with immunoSEQ multiplex PCR, while TCRdb's copy carries only in-frame clones and drops some. This table has about 180,000 clones, 85% to 90% appearing once. This entry is derived from a study of T cell responses to AZD1222 COVID-19 vaccine. Overall study: Second doses that came at about 4 or about 12 weeks were put together. Study observations and caveats: Reportedly, close to half of spike-specific TCRs are directed against unmutated variant regions.

Material: peripheral blood, obtained on day 0 of AZD1222 vaccination. The rearrangement uses TRBV5-1 and TRBJ1-2, with D unclear. This TCR derives from an adult in good health. DNA of the CDR3: TGCGCCAGCAGCTTGGGCAGCACGGCTAACTATGGCTACACCTTC. It codes for CASSLGSTANYGYTF.